The next 5 T cell receptor beta chains were all read from a single sample in a study of blood T cells in healthy people across ages. Primed by a sample-barcoded 5' primer and a J-beta primer mix, a second PCR proceeded for 7 to 11 cycles. TCRdb fed the 5' RACE reads into MiXCR, producing one record per CDR3 protein. The sample yields about 670,000 distinct CDR3 sequences, around 43% seen once. Material: blood. The receptor set was obtained from a man older than 75 in good health.

This chain links TRBV7-9 with TRBJ2-7, with D perhaps matching TRBD1 (5 bases). V shed 3 bases and J shed 0 bases, with 9 bases lying between them. The CDR3 runs to 14 residues. Germline V CDR1 and CDR2: SEHNR, FQNEAQ (reference sequence). CDR3 sequence: CASSLERGSYEQYF. In nucleotides, the CDR3 is TGTGCCAGCAGCTTGGAAAGGGGCTCCTACGAGCAGTACTTC.

This clonotype turned up a few times. This chain uses TRBV20-1 with TRBJ1-1, with D possibly matching TRBD1 (6 bases). CDR1 and CDR2 (germline): DFQATT, SNEGSKA (reference sequence). This CDR3 has 13 residues. Between the trimmed V and J ends, which lost 3 bases and 5 bases, there was a span of 13 bases. In DNA, the CDR3 is TGCAGTGCTAGGGACCCCGGACAGACTGAAGCTTTCTTT. Amino acids: CSARDPGQTEAFF.

A few counts support this clonotype. The chain joins TRBV27 to TRBJ2-1, with a tentative D call TRBD1 (6 bases). The germline gives CDR1 MNHEY, CDR2 SMNVEV (reference sequence). The V gene lost 5 bases and the J gene lost 9 bases, with 20 bases spanning the gap. This CDR3 region has 15 residues. DNA for the CDR3: TGTGCCAGCAGTCACCAACAGGGAAGCGCGACTGAGCAGTTCTTC. Protein product: CASSHQQGSATEQFF.

The chain couples TRBV29-1 to TRBJ1-5; 7 nucleotides align to TRBD1. There are 13 residues in the CDR3. The V and J ends lost 8 bases and 3 bases, in that order; junction bases with no gene match: 7. Germline CDR1 and CDR2: SQVTM and ANQGSEA. The CDR3 region has the DNA TGCAGCCTTGGTCAGGGGGACAATCAGCCCCAGCATTTT. It encodes CSLGQGDNQPQHF.

This clonotype was seen a few times. J is TRBJ2-3 and V is TRBV20-1; D gene ambiguous. This CDR3 contains 15 residues. V was trimmed by 6 bases and J by 0 bases, leaving 16 bases between them. Germline CDR1 is DFQATT and CDR2 is SNEGSKA (reference sequence). CDR3 sequence reads: CSAPGWTASTDTQYF. The CDR3 DNA reads TGCAGTGCCCCTGGGTGGACCGCGAGCACAGATACGCAGTATTTT.